The 25 T cell receptor beta chains listed next were all sequenced from one sample in a study of T cell clonotyping in hematopoietic cell transplantation. Generated by immunoSEQ multiplex PCR, the TCRdb table keeps only in-frame clones and is missing some. The sample contains tens of thousands of clones, 90% to 97% of which appear only once. Time point meaning: recipient sample about 28 days before transplant, after cytoreduction. Here the sequenced sample was peripheral blood mononuclear cells, taken before stem cell transplant. The receptors shown here come from a woman in her fifties or sixties with acute myeloid leukemia. Some clones in this sample may be carry-over from other donors' samples.

This clone was seen a single time. This chain uses TRBV9 with TRBJ2-2; 10 nucleotides align to TRBD2. The V segment lost 4 bases and the J segment 2 bases; nucleotides outside the gene matches: 2. Germline V gene sequence: CDR1 SGDLS, CDR2 YYNGEE. The CDR3 totals 15 residues. The CDR3 nucleotides are TGTGCCAGCAGCTCTAGCGGGGGCAACACCGGGGAGCTGTTTTTT. Translating it yields CASSSSGGNTGELFF.

J is TRBJ2-7 and V is TRBV7-9; D is unclear. Germline values: CDR1 SEHNR, CDR2 FQNEAQ (reference sequence). V was pared by 5 bases and J by 5 bases, with 16 bases between. CDR3 length equals 14 residues. In nucleotides, the CDR3 is TGTGCCAGCAGCCCCTTTGATAGAGTGGACGAGCAGTACTTC. Translating gives CASSPFDRVDEQYF.

This clone was seen a single time. V gene TRBV25-1 combines with J gene TRBJ1-2; D may be TRBD1 (6 bases). The germline gives CDR1 MGHDK, CDR2 SYGVNS. This CDR3 is 14 amino acids long. V lost 4 bases to trimming and J lost 3 bases, with 12 bases between them. CDR3 bases: TGTGCCAGCAGTGTAGCCCCAGGGGACTATGGCTACACCTTC. It translates to CASSVAPGDYGYTF.

The chain has TRBV4-1 and TRBJ2-2; TRBD2 might be the D (5 bases). Trimming shortened V by 2 bases and J by 0 bases, and 13 bases separated the two germline ends. The CDR3 has 17 residues. CDR1 and CDR2 from the germline V gene are MGHRA and YSYEKL. CDR3 DNA: TGCGCCAGCAGCCAACAAAACACTAGGACGAACACCGGGGAGCTGTTTTTT. Encoded protein: CASSQQNTRTNTGELFF.

This clone was seen a handful of times. The gene calls are TRBV6-1 and TRBJ1-2, with D perhaps TRBD1 (6 bases). The V end lost 3 bases, the J end lost 4 bases, and 18 bases lay between the germline ends. The CDR3 runs 16 residues. Germline V gives CDR1 MNHNS, CDR2 SASEGT. The DNA of the CDR3 is TGTGCCAGCAGTGACGCGACGGGGGCGTACTTCTATGGCTACACCTTC. Protein sequence: CASSDATGAYFYGYTF.

This clone appeared once. The chain joins TRBV4-1 to TRBJ2-1; D gene ambiguous. The length of the CDR3 is 13 residues. Germline V gene lookup returns CDR1 MGHRA and CDR2 YSYEKL. V lost 4 bases and J 4 bases, leaving 8 bases between the germline ends. This chain's CDR3 is CASSLLGYNEQFF. The CDR3 bases are TGCGCCAGCAGCCTGCTGGGTTACAATGAGCAGTTCTTC.

This clone came up once. The chain is built from TRBV29-1 and TRBJ1-1; D remains unclear. This CDR3 spans 12 amino acids. The germline gives CDR1 SQVTM, CDR2 ANQGSEA. Trimming left V 5 bases short and J 7 bases short, with 14 bases between. The DNA of the CDR3 is TGCAGCGTTCACACGACCGGGATTGAAGCTTTCTTT. Translated: CSVHTTGIEAFF.

The chain couples TRBV2 to TRBJ2-7, with D possibly being TRBD1 (6 bases). Looked up from germline, CDR1 is SNHLY and CDR2 is FYNNEI. The CDR3 is made up of 14 amino acids. Trimming took 6 bases from V and 0 from J, leaving 12 bases between them. For the CDR3, the DNA is TGTGCCAGCAGGTCCGGGACATCCTCCTACGAGCAGTACTTC. Protein: CASRSGTSSYEQYF.

The chain joins TRBV11-2 to TRBJ2-3, with 8 bases identical to TRBD1. The CDR3 sequence is 15 residues long. V trimming: 5 bases; J trimming: 3 bases; junction bases outside the gene matches: 7. Germline CDR1 and CDR2: SGHAT and FQNNGV. Here the CDR3 DNA reads TGTGCCAGCAGCACCCGACAGGGGCGGACAGATACGCAGTATTTT. It encodes CASSTRQGRTDTQYF.

This chain connects TRBV5-1 to TRBJ2-7; the D call may be TRBD1 or TRBD2 (6 bases each). The CDR3 is 16 amino acids. V dropped 4 bases and J dropped 4 bases, with 21 bases sitting between them. CDR1 and CDR2 (germline): SGHRS, YFSETQ. For the CDR3, the DNA is TGCGCCAGCAGCAGGGGGACTCTTACGGGAGCGTACGAGCAGTACTTC. This sequence encodes CASSRGTLTGAYEQYF.

The V gene is TRBV6-6, the J gene TRBJ1-4, with D unclear. Germline V CDR1 and CDR2: MNHNY, SVGAGI (reference sequence). CDR3 length equals 15 residues. V gave up 0 bases and J gave up 2 bases, with 7 bases separating them. CDR3 region: CASSYSGLTNEKLFF. In nucleotides, the CDR3 is TGTGCCAGCAGTTACTCTGGGCTTACTAATGAAAAACTGTTTTTT.

The CDR3 DNA reads as TGCGCCAGCAGCTTCCTAGCGGGAGAACCCGGGGAGCTGTTTTTT. It specifies CASSFLAGEPGELFF. This chain uses TRBV5-1 with TRBJ2-2; 10 nucleotides agree with TRBD2. Trimming at V came to 2 bases and at J to 6 bases, leaving 4 bases not matched to a gene. CDR1 is SGHRS, CDR2 YFSETQ, per germline. The CDR3 extends over 15 amino acids. The whole variable domain, filled in from reference TRBV5-1 and TRBJ2-2, reads KAGVTQTPRYLIKTRGQQVTLSCSPISGHRSVSWYQQTPGQGLQFLFEYFSETQRNKGNFPGRFSGRQFSNSRSEMNVSTLELGDSALYLCASSFLAGEPGELFFGEGSRLTVL.

The rearrangement joins TRBV29-1 to TRBJ2-7; D gene uncertain. V was cut by 4 bases and J by 3 bases, with 10 bases left in between. CDR3 length: 12 amino acids. CDR1 is SQVTM, CDR2 ANQGSEA, per germline. The CDR3 sequence is CSVVGPDYEQYF. In DNA, the CDR3 is TGCAGCGTTGTTGGTCCTGACTACGAGCAGTACTTC.

The V gene is TRBV12-5, the J gene TRBJ1-6; TRBD1 agrees at 7 bases. V was clipped by 1 base and J by 16 bases; unmatched bases: 4. The CDR3 consists of 12 residues. CDR1 and CDR2 (germline): LGHNT, FRNRAP. CDR3 nucleotides: TGTGCTAGTGGTTTGGCTCAGGGGGGGCTCCACTTT. It encodes CASGLAQGGLHF. Drawing the rest from reference TRBV12-5 and TRBJ1-6, the complete variable domain is DARVTQTPRHKVTEMGQEVTMRCQPILGHNTVFWYRQTMMQGLELLAYFRNRAPLDDSGMPKDRFSAEMPDATLATLKIQPSEPRDSAVYFCASGLAQGGLHFGNGTRLTVT.

V and J are TRBV7-9 and TRBJ2-7; 11 bases are shared with TRBD1. Germline assignment: CDR1 SEHNR and CDR2 FQNEAQ (reference sequence). Trimming cost V 1 base and J 6 bases; bases outside gene matches: 2. The CDR3 length is 14 residues. The CDR3 region is CASSLEGTGGEQYF. DNA of the CDR3: TGTGCCAGCAGCTTAGAAGGGACAGGGGGCGAGCAGTACTTC. Combining the CDR3 with reference TRBV7-9 and TRBJ2-7 gives the whole variable domain DTGVSQNPRHKITKRGQNVTFRCDPISEHNRLYWYRQTLGQGPEFLTYFQNEAQLEKSRLLSDRFSAERPKGSFSTLEIQRTEQGDSAMYLCASSLEGTGGEQYFGPGTRLTVT.

The chain links TRBV4-2 to TRBJ2-1; 9 nucleotides agree with TRBD2. This CDR3 region has 17 residues. Germline V gives CDR1 LGHNA, CDR2 YNFKEQ. The V and J ends lost 2 bases and 8 bases, in that order; junction bases with no gene match: 13. The CDR3 DNA is TGTGCCAGCAGCCAACCCCTGGGAGCGGGGGGAAACCATGAGCAGTTCTTC. Its translation: CASSQPLGAGGNHEQFF.

The chain employs TRBV25-1 and TRBJ1-5; D is unclear. Germline V gene sequence: CDR1 MGHDK, CDR2 SYGVNS. CDR3 length: 13 amino acids. The V end lost 2 bases, the J end lost 4 bases, and 6 bases lay between the germline ends. In nucleotides, the CDR3 is TGTGCCAGCAGTGAAGGAAGAAATCAGCCCCAGCATTTT. This encodes CASSEGRNQPQHF.

The rearrangement links TRBV5-8 to TRBJ1-4; D gene unclear. The germline V gene encodes CDR1 SGHTS and CDR2 YDEGEE. The V gene lost 1 base and the J gene lost 9 bases, with 16 bases spanning the gap. This CDR3 has 15 residues. The CDR3 sequence is CASSLTVGRSKKLFF. The CDR3 nucleotides read TGTGCCAGCAGCTTGACTGTTGGACGGTCGAAAAAACTGTTTTTT. Using reference TRBV5-8 and TRBJ1-4 for the parts outside the CDR3, the full variable domain is EAGVTQSPTHLIKTRGQQATLRCSPISGHTSVYWYQQALGLGLQFLLWYDEGEERNRGNFPPRFSGRQFPNYSSELNVNALELEDSALYLCASSLTVGRSKKLFFGSGTQLSVL.

V and J are TRBV28 and TRBJ1-5; D is ambiguous. This CDR3 contains 14 residues. Germline V CDR1 and CDR2: MDHEN, SYDVKM. Trimming took off 2 bases at V and 2 bases at J, with 7 bases between the two ends. Written as DNA, the CDR3 is TGTGCCAGCAGTTTAAGATGGGGCAATCAGCCCCAGCATTTT. Residues: CASSLRWGNQPQHF.

The chain combines TRBV6-1 with TRBJ2-7; 7 bases match TRBD1. J gave up 1 base and V 4 bases, and 4 bases lay outside the gene matches. This CDR3 is 14 amino acids long. Germline lookup yields CDR1 MNHNS and CDR2 SASEGT. The chain's CDR3 is CASSGRGSSYEQYF. CDR3 nucleotide sequence: TGTGCCAGCAGTGGCAGGGGGTCATCCTACGAGCAGTACTTC.

The rearrangement links TRBV27 to TRBJ1-2; D might be TRBD1 (6 bases). Trimming took 2 bases from V and 8 from J, leaving 12 bases between them. This CDR3 is built from 13 residues. CDR1 MNHEY and CDR2 SMNVEV come from the germline V gene (reference sequence). This CDR3 is CASSLGRGFGYTF. DNA of the CDR3: TGTGCCAGCAGTTTAGGGAGGGGGTTCGGCTACACCTTC.

This chain uses TRBV30 with TRBJ1-4; no clear D gene. Germline-derived CDR1 and CDR2 are GTSNPN and SVGIG (reference sequence). Trimming left V 4 bases short and J 5 bases short, with 11 bases between. CDR3 length equals 13 residues. The CDR3 nucleotides are TGTGCCTGGAATCGGGGAGTAAATGAAAAACTGTTTTTT. It codes for CAWNRGVNEKLFF.

The chain uses TRBV27 and TRBJ1-1; 11 nucleotides line up with TRBD1. In germline, CDR1 is MNHEY, CDR2 SMNVEV (reference sequence). CDR3 length: 17 residues. V lost 4 bases to trimming and J lost 7 bases; unmatched junction nucleotides: 14. The CDR3 sequence is CASSSKLHGTGGGEAFF. In nucleotides, the CDR3 is TGTGCCAGCAGTTCCAAACTCCACGGGACAGGGGGAGGTGAAGCTTTCTTT.

The rearrangement uses TRBV4-1 and TRBJ2-7; 10 nucleotides match TRBD2. Per the germline V gene, CDR1 is MGHRA and CDR2 is YSYEKL. The CDR3 has 14 residues. V lost 9 bases to trimming and J lost 0 bases; unmatched junction nucleotides: 5. CDR3 in amino acids: CASRLAGDSYEQYF. CDR3 coding DNA: TGCGCCAGTAGGCTAGCGGGAGACTCCTACGAGCAGTACTTC.

CDR3 sequence: CASSQDLGQPQHF. The CDR3 region has the DNA TGCGCCAGCAGCCAAGATCTGGGTCAGCCCCAGCATTTT. The chain is built from TRBV4-1 and TRBJ1-5; D not resolved. The germline V gene encodes CDR1 MGHRA and CDR2 YSYEKL. The length of the CDR3 is 13 residues. V lost 0 bases to trimming and J lost 6 bases, with 6 bases between them.